This TCR beta chain appears in the sequencing data of a study of T-cell memory formation after mild COVID-19. Study outcomes and limitations: Cross-reactive memory seemingly joined, as some responding clones were found in pre-infection memory. Those CD4+ clones that contracted were mainly in CM and EM (CD8+ ones in EMRA).

MiXCR, applied by TCRdb to the 5' RACE reads, yields one record per CDR3 protein. Counted here are roughly 400,000 distinct CDR3 sequences, roughly 17% occurring once; the ten biggest clones make up 20% to 25%. A remark on this clonotype: Its antigen remains unidentified.

Trimming took off 6 bases at V and 4 bases at J, with 12 bases between the two ends. Germline V CDR1 and CDR2: MNHEY, SVGEGT. The CDR3 length is 14 residues. Sequenced sample: PBMCs or a T cell subset sorted from them (not recorded which). The genes are TRBV6-2 or TRBV6-3 and TRBJ2-2; maybe TRBD1 (5 bases). This clonotype was obtained from a man aged 18 to 29 who had mild COVID-19 (a few samples of this study predate the infection). Cell type and time point are not known. The CDR3 bases are TGTGCCAGCAGCACAATTCAGGGCACCGGGGAGCTGTTTTTT. Encoded protein: CASSTIQGTGELFF.